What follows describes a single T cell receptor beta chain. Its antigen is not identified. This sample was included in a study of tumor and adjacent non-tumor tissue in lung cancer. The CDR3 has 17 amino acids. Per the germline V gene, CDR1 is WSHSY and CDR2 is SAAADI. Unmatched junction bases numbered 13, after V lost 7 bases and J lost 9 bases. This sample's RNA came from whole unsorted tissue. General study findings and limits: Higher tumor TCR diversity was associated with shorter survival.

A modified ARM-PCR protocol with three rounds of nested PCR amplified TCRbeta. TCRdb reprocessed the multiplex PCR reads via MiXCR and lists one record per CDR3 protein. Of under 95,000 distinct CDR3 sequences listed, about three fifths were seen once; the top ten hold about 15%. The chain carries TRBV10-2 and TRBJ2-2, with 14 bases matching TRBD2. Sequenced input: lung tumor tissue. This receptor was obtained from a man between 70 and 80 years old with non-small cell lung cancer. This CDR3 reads CASTKGLAGANAWELFF. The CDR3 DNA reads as TGCGCCAGCACCAAGGGACTAGCGGGGGCCAACGCCTGGGAGCTGTTTTTT.